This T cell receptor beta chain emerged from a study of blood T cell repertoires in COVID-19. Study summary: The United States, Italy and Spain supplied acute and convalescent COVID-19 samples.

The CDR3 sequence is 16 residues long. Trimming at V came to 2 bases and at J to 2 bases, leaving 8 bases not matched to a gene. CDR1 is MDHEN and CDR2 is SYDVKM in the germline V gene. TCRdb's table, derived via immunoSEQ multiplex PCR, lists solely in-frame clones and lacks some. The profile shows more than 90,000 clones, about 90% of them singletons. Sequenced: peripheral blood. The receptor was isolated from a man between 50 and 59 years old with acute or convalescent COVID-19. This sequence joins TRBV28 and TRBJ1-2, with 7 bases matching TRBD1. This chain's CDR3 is CASSLLGTETNYGYTF. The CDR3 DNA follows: TGTGCCAGCAGTTTACTAGGGACAGAAACCAACTATGGCTACACCTTC.